These 23 T cell receptor beta chains came from one sample sequenced in a study of cytomegalovirus exposure and HLA in healthy donors. This PCR relied on a set of 60 Vbeta primers and 13 Jbeta primers. Clones were read by immunoSEQ multiplex PCR, and TCRdb kept only the in-frame ones, dropping some. The table has 120,000 or so clones, roughly 14% seen once. The sample consisted of PBMCs. All receptors come from a woman aged 18-29 years in good health and CMV-seronegative.

The rearrangement uses TRBV4-1 and TRBJ2-1; D perhaps matches TRBD2 (6 bases). Germline loops: CDR1 MGHRA, CDR2 YSYEKL. The CDR3 contains 16 residues. Deletions cut 4 bases from V and 9 bases from J, with 22 bases between. CDR3 sequence reads: CASSPEGTGGLVEQFF. The CDR3 DNA follows: TGCGCCAGCAGCCCAGAAGGGACCGGGGGTTTGGTTGAGCAGTTCTTC.

This clone showed up just a few times. The chain links TRBV2 to TRBJ1-1, with 10 bases that match TRBD1. The CDR3 consists of 13 residues. CDR1 and CDR2 from the germline V gene are SNHLY and FYNNEI. The V and J ends lost 6 bases and 6 bases, in that order; junction bases with no gene match: 4. CDR3 nucleotide sequence: TGTGCCAGCAGGGGACAGGGGTTCCCTGAAGCTTTCTTT. This translates into CASRGQGFPEAFF.

This clone has a handful of counts. The chain carries TRBV7-9 and TRBJ2-7, with TRBD1 identical over 7 bases. CDR1 SEHNR and CDR2 FQNEAQ come from the germline V gene (reference sequence). This CDR3 is built from 16 residues. The junction had 9 bases not matched to a gene; V was cut back by 4 bases and J by 0 bases. The CDR3 loop reads CASSSRSGQTSYEQYF. Written as DNA, the CDR3 is TGTGCCAGCAGCTCGCGTTCGGGACAGACCTCCTACGAGCAGTACTTC.

This clone was seen only a few times. This chain's CDR3 is CASSKRAGGPTNEKLFF. The DNA for the CDR3 is TGTGCCAGCAGCAAAAGGGCAGGGGGTCCAACTAATGAAAAACTGTTTTTT. The chain is built from TRBV21-1 and TRBJ1-4; TRBD1, as called in the table, went unchecked against the DNA. TRBV21-1 is a listed pseudogene. This CDR3 region has 17 residues.

The J gene is TRBJ2-1, the V gene TRBV30, with unresolved D. Germline V CDR1 and CDR2: GTSNPN, SVGIG (reference sequence). There are 11 residues in the CDR3. The germline V and J ends were trimmed by 5 bases and 10 bases, with 12 bases remaining between them. Here the CDR3 reads CAWEELNEQFF. CDR3 bases: TGTGCCTGGGAGGAGCTGAACGAGCAGTTCTTC.

In DNA form, the CDR3 reads TGTGCCAGCAGCTCCCCAGCGGGGGGACAGCCTTATGGCTACACCTTC. It is translated as CASSSPAGGQPYGYTF. V gene TRBV11-1 combines with J gene TRBJ1-2; TRBD1 aligns across 7 bases. The CDR3 covers 16 residues. From germline, CDR1 is SGHAT and CDR2 FQDESV (reference sequence). V shed 4 bases and J 5 bases; nucleotides not matched to a gene: 13.

The chain employs TRBV7-6 and TRBJ1-6; 8 bases agree with TRBD1. Losses at the gene ends were 3 bases for V and 8 bases for J; bases not matched to a gene: 6. The CDR3 is made up of 15 amino acids. Looked up from germline, CDR1 is SGHVS and CDR2 is FNYEAQ. Here the CDR3 DNA reads TGTGCCAGCAGCTTTGGCAGGGGGCGGGATTCACCCCTCCACTTT. Its protein product is CASSFGRGRDSPLHF.

The J gene is TRBJ1-5, the V gene TRBV9; unclear D gene. Germline values: CDR1 SGDLS, CDR2 YYNGEE. The V and J ends lost 4 bases and 1 base respectively, with 9 bases between them. The CDR3 contains 14 residues. This CDR3 is CASSSSVSNQPQHF. The CDR3 nucleotides read TGTGCCAGCAGCAGTAGTGTAAGCAATCAGCCCCAGCATTTT.

This clone was counted only a few times. The J gene is TRBJ2-1, the V gene TRBV4-2; weak D call: TRBD2 (6 bases). Trimming pared 4 bases from V and 7 bases from J, leaving 17 bases between. The CDR3 contains 15 residues. The germline V gene has CDR1 LGHNA and CDR2 YNFKEQ. This chain's CDR3 is CASSPVGGEPNEQFF. The DNA of the CDR3 is TGTGCCAGCAGCCCGGTCGGGGGAGAGCCAAATGAGCAGTTCTTC.

This clone was counted a few times. This rearrangement joins TRBV15 to TRBJ2-7, with 7 bases fitting TRBD1. The V and J ends lost 0 bases and 3 bases, in that order; junction bases with no gene match: 8. Germline CDR1 is LNHNV and CDR2 is YYDKDF (reference sequence). There are 16 residues in the CDR3. The CDR3 region has the DNA TGTGCCACCAGCAGAGACCGGGACAGTGGGGACTACGAGCAGTACTTC. This sequence encodes CATSRDRDSGDYEQYF.

This clone has only a few counts. This chain joins TRBV19 and TRBJ2-5, with 7 positions matching TRBD2. CDR1 LNHDA and CDR2 SQIVND come from the germline V gene (reference sequence). With V trimmed by 7 bases and J by 5 bases, 13 bases remained unmatched. This CDR3 is 15 amino acids long. CDR3 loop: CASTFDGQGGETQYF. The DNA of the CDR3 is TGTGCCAGTACCTTCGATGGGCAGGGAGGGGAGACCCAGTACTTC.

This clone was seen only a few times. This chain links TRBV7-9 with TRBJ1-5, with TRBD1 as a possible D gene (5 bases). CDR3 size: 13 residues. Germline V gene sequence: CDR1 SEHNR, CDR2 FQNEAQ (reference sequence). The V and J ends lost 0 bases and 6 bases respectively, with 6 bases between them. The CDR3 DNA is TGTGCCAGCAGCTTAGCGGGGGGTCAGCCCCAGCATTTT. This translates into CASSLAGGQPQHF.

V is TRBV5-4 and J is TRBJ2-7; no reliable D call. The germline V gene encodes CDR1 SGHNT and CDR2 YYREEE (reference sequence). Trimming cost V 1 base and J 3 bases, with 5 bases left between them. The CDR3 covers 12 residues. The CDR3 sequence: CASSLSDYEQYF. The CDR3 coding sequence is TGTGCCAGCAGCTTGAGCGACTACGAGCAGTACTTC.

The V gene is TRBV27, the J gene TRBJ2-1; D perhaps matches TRBD2 (6 bases). CDR1 and CDR2 from the germline V gene are MNHEY and SMNVEV (reference sequence). CDR3 size: 16 residues. The V end lost 6 bases, the J end lost 4 bases, and 19 bases lay between the germline ends. The CDR3 coding sequence is TGTGCCAGCAGACCGACCCCCGGGACTGGTTACAATGAGCAGTTCTTC. Protein sequence: CASRPTPGTGYNEQFF.

About this clone: Other DNA sequences in this sample translate to the same CDR3. Written as DNA, the CDR3 is TGTGCCACCTCCAGGACAGGATACACCGGGGAGCTGTTTTTT. Its protein product is CATSRTGYTGELFF. The rearrangement joins TRBV6-5 to TRBJ2-2; the match to TRBD1 covers 7 bases. V lost 10 bases, J lost 3 bases, and 8 bases stayed unmatched. CDR1 is MNHEY and CDR2 is SVGAGI in the germline V gene. The CDR3 spans 14 residues.

CDR3 residues: CAWSGSGTVSYEQYF. The CDR3 nucleotides read TGTGCCTGGAGTGGATCCGGGACAGTTTCCTACGAGCAGTACTTC. The J gene is TRBJ2-7, the V gene TRBV30, with 7 bases that match TRBD1. Germline V lookup: CDR1 GTSNPN, CDR2 SVGIG (reference sequence). This CDR3 has 15 residues. After removal of 1 base from V and 1 base from J, the junction contained 7 bases not matched to a gene.

The chain joins TRBV7-9 to TRBJ2-1; D possibly corresponds to TRBD2 (6 bases). V shed 4 bases and J shed 0 bases, with 10 bases lying between them. Germline CDR1 SEHNR, CDR2 FQNEAQ (reference sequence). This CDR3 is built from 15 residues. CDR3 sequence: CASSSTSYSYNEQFF. CDR3 bases: TGTGCCAGCAGCTCGACTAGTTACTCCTACAATGAGCAGTTCTTC. The full variable domain, with the rest looked up from reference TRBV7-9 and TRBJ2-1, is DTGVSQNPRHKITKRGQNVTFRCDPISEHNRLYWYRQTLGQGPEFLTYFQNEAQLEKSRLLSDRFSAERPKGSFSTLEIQRTEQGDSAMYLCASSSTSYSYNEQFFGPGTRLTVL.

This clone has just a few counts. The V gene is TRBV28, the J gene TRBJ1-1, with D uncertain. V lost 0 bases to trimming and J lost 8 bases, with 7 bases between them. The CDR3 runs 12 residues. Germline loops: CDR1 MDHEN, CDR2 SYDVKM. As DNA, the CDR3 is TGTGCCAGCAGTTTATGGAGGGAGGAAGCTTTCTTT. This translates into CASSLWREEAFF. Full variable domain (remainder filled in from reference TRBV28 and TRBJ1-1): DVKVTQSSRYLVKRTGEKVFLECVQDMDHENMFWYRQDPGLGLRLIYFSYDVKMKEKGDIPEGYSVSREKKERFSLILESASTNQTSMYLCASSLWREEAFFGQGTRLTVV.

This chain links TRBV28 with TRBJ1-6, with D hard to call. The V end was cut by 5 bases, the J end by 6 bases, with 11 bases between. CDR3 length: 14 residues. Germline CDR1 MDHEN, CDR2 SYDVKM. CDR3 in DNA: TGTGCCAGCAGTCCCCCGGGTGGTAATTCACCCCTCCACTTT. Protein product: CASSPPGGNSPLHF.

This clone has just a few counts. The chain carries TRBV2 and TRBJ2-1, with D tentatively TRBD2 (6 bases). Germline lookup yields CDR1 SNHLY and CDR2 FYNNEI. The CDR3 runs to 14 residues. The V gene lost 8 bases and the J gene lost 8 bases, with 19 bases spanning the gap. The CDR3 is CASGPGGTLYEQFF. The CDR3 nucleotides are TGTGCCAGCGGGCCGGGTGGGACTCTGTATGAGCAGTTCTTC. The variable domain in full, with the rest retrieved from reference TRBV2 and TRBJ2-1, is EPEVTQTPSHQVTQMGQEVILRCVPISNHLYFYWYRQILGQKVEFLVSFYNNEISEKSEIFDDQFSVERPDGSNFTLKIRSTKLEDSAMYFCASGPGGTLYEQFFGPGTRLTVL.

This clone showed up just a few times. V usage is TRBV11-1 and J usage is TRBJ1-4; 10 nucleotides match TRBD1. The germline V gene encodes CDR1 SGHAT and CDR2 FQDESV (reference sequence). V lost 5 bases and J lost 7; bases outside the gene matches: 1. This CDR3 region has 13 residues. This chain's CDR3 is CASSRDRGEKLFF. The CDR3 region has the DNA TGTGCCAGCAGCCGGGACAGGGGTGAAAAACTGTTTTTT.

This clone was detected only a few times. The chain joins TRBV5-6 to TRBJ2-5, with D hard to call. The CDR3 spans 14 residues. The ends were cut back, 1 base at V and 1 base at J, with 8 bases in the middle. Germline CDR1 is SGHDT and CDR2 is YYEEEE. The chain's CDR3 is CASSLRLVQETQYF. CDR3 DNA: TGTGCCAGCAGCTTGCGACTCGTCCAAGAGACCCAGTACTTC.

The chain combines TRBV7-9 with TRBJ2-3; 9 bases line up with TRBD2. The germline gives CDR1 SEHNR, CDR2 FQNEAQ (reference sequence). The CDR3 has 15 amino acids. The trim removed 1 base at V and 2 bases at J, leaving 1 base unmatched. CDR3 loop: CASSLVAGDTDTQYF. As DNA, the CDR3 is TGTGCCAGCAGCTTAGTAGCGGGGGACACAGATACGCAGTATTTT.